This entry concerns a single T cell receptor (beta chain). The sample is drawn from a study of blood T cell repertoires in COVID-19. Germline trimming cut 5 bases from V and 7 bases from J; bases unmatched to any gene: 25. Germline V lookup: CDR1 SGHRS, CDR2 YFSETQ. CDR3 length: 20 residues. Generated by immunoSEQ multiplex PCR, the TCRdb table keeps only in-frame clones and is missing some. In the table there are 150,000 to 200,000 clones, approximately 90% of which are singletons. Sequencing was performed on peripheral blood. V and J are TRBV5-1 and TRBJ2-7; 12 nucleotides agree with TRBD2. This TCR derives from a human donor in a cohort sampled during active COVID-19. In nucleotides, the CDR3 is TGCGCCAGCAGTTTTCCGGGACAGGGTGCGACTAGCGGGAGCGGGAGGGAGCAGTACTTC. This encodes CASSFPGQGATSGSGREQYF. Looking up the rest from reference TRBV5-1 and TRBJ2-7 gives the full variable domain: KAGVTQTPRYLIKTRGQQVTLSCSPISGHRSVSWYQQTPGQGLQFLFEYFSETQRNKGNFPGRFSGRQFSNSRSEMNVSTLELGDSALYLCASSFPGQGATSGSGREQYFGPGTRLTVT.